The 28 T cell receptor beta chains reported below all come from one sample, sequenced in a study of OX40 agonist ivuxolimab in advanced cancers. Sequencing used immunoSEQ multiplex PCR; TCRdb keeps in-frame clones, though not all of them. In the table there are 55,000 to 85,000 clones, more than 80% of which are singletons. The sequences come from CD4+ or CD8+ T cells sorted from blood, collected in a trial of the OX40 agonist ivuxolimab. These receptor sequences come from an adult with an advanced solid tumor such as melanoma, head and neck, liver or kidney cancer.

The CDR3 protein is CASSVPGQSLRSTEAFF. CDR3 nucleotide sequence: TGTGCCAGCAGCGTTCCGGGACAGTCCCTCCGGTCGACTGAAGCTTTCTTT. This sequence joins TRBV5-6 and TRBJ1-1; 7 bases fit TRBD1. The CDR3 consists of 17 residues. Germline V CDR1 and CDR2: SGHDT, YYEEEE. The J segment lost 5 bases and the V segment lost 4 bases, leaving 17 bases of the junction unmatched.

This clone was seen only once. The chain uses TRBV5-1 and TRBJ2-3; no definite D call. This CDR3 region has 14 residues. Per germline, CDR1 SGHRS and CDR2 YFSETQ. Trimming stripped 2 bases from V and 0 bases from J, with 7 bases between. CDR3 DNA: TGCGCCAGCAGCTTACTTTACAGCACAGATACGCAGTATTTT. Translated, it gives CASSLLYSTDTQYF.

About this clone itself: At one end, the junction sequence differs from germline, possibly due to a read error. Other DNA sequences in the same sample also yield this CDR3. The CDR3 nucleotides read TGTGCCAGCAGCCGCCTAGGACTAGCGGGGGGACCATTCCAAGAAACCCAGTACTTC. Its translation: CASSRLGLAGGPFQETQYF. V and J are TRBV5-4 and TRBJ2-5; TRBD2 matches at 14 bases. Germline CDR1 is SGHNT and CDR2 is YYREEE (reference sequence). There are 19 residues in the CDR3.

The rearrangement links TRBV9 to TRBJ2-5; 10 bases are a match to TRBD2. Germline assignment: CDR1 SGDLS and CDR2 YYNGEE. The V gene end was trimmed by 3 bases and the J gene end by 3 bases; junction bases not matched to a gene: 5. This CDR3 is 15 amino acids long. This CDR3 is CASSASAGGEETQYF. The CDR3 bases are TGTGCCAGCAGCGCATCAGCGGGGGGGGAAGAGACCCAGTACTTC.

The chain combines TRBV11-2 with TRBJ2-3; 15 bases agree with TRBD2. This CDR3 spans 17 amino acids. The trim removed 5 bases at V and 1 base at J, leaving 4 bases unmatched. Germline CDR1 and CDR2: SGHAT and FQNNGV. The DNA of the CDR3 is TGTGCCAGCAGCCCGGGGACTAGCGGGGGGCGCACAGATACGCAGTATTTT. Translation: CASSPGTSGGRTDTQYF. Combining the CDR3 with reference TRBV11-2 and TRBJ2-3 gives the whole variable domain EAGVAQSPRYKIIEKRQSVAFWCNPISGHATLYWYQQILGQGPKLLIQFQNNGVVDDSQLPKDRFSAERLKGVDSTLKIQPAKLEDSAVYLCASSPGTSGGRTDTQYFGPGTRLTVL.

The rearrangement links TRBV5-1 to TRBJ2-5; 7 bases fit TRBD1. CDR3 length: 16 residues. V shed 4 bases, J shed 5 bases, and the junction held 14 bases outside the gene matches. Germline lookup yields CDR1 SGHRS and CDR2 YFSETQ. The CDR3 coding sequence is TGCGCCAGCAGCCCCGGGGCAGGGGGAATCGGGGAGACCCAGTACTTC. Protein product: CASSPGAGGIGETQYF.

On this clone: At one boundary the junction diverges from the germline segment, which might be a read error. The identical CDR3 is also encoded by other nucleotide sequences in the sample. The rearrangement joins TRBV6-6 to TRBJ1-6; TRBD1 might be the D (6 bases). Germline loops: CDR1 MNHNY, CDR2 SVGAGI (reference sequence). The CDR3 totals 16 residues. This CDR3 is CASSYSTGGDNSPLHF. CDR3 DNA sequence: TGTGCCAGCAGTTACTCGACCGGGGGCGATAATTCACCCCTCCACTTC.

Concerning this clone: This specimen includes other DNA sequences encoding the same CDR3. This chain uses TRBV9 with TRBJ1-4; D possibly corresponds to TRBD1 (6 bases). The V gene lost 0 bases and the J gene lost 3 bases, with 9 bases spanning the gap. The CDR3 runs to 15 residues. Germline V gene sequence: CDR1 SGDLS, CDR2 YYNGEE. Written as DNA, the CDR3 is TGTGCCAGCAGCGTAGGGGGGACATCTAATGAAAAACTGTTTTTT. It yields the protein CASSVGGTSNEKLFF.

V gene TRBV9 combines with J gene TRBJ1-1; 8 positions agree with TRBD1. J was trimmed by 6 bases and V by 0 bases; bases with no gene match: 13. The CDR3 consists of 17 residues. The germline CDR1 and CDR2 sequences are SGDLS and YYNGEE. CDR3 residues: CASSVGYEGRGRSEAFF. Written as DNA, the CDR3 is TGTGCCAGCAGCGTAGGTTATGAGGGCAGGGGGCGGTCTGAAGCTTTCTTT.

This clone was counted a few times. V and J are TRBV28 and TRBJ2-7, with 8 bases that match TRBD1. V shed 5 bases and J 3 bases; nucleotides not matched to a gene: 3. Germline V gene data show CDR1 as MDHEN and CDR2 as SYDVKM. The CDR3 is 13 residues long. The CDR3 loop reads CASSGTGLYEQYF. The CDR3 DNA sequence: TGTGCCAGCAGTGGGACAGGACTCTACGAGCAGTACTTC.

The V call is TRBV29-1, the J call TRBJ1-2; weak D call: TRBD1 (6 bases). Trimming stripped 7 bases from V and 8 bases from J, with 20 bases between. Germline CDR1 reads SQVTM; CDR2 reads ANQGSEA. The CDR3 consists of 13 residues. DNA of the CDR3: TGCAGCGCCCGTTATGGGAGGACAGAAGGCTACACCTTC. As protein: CSARYGRTEGYTF.

The chain recombines TRBV18 with TRBJ1-6; tentatively, D is TRBD1 (5 bases). This CDR3 is 14 amino acids long. Germline V gene lookup returns CDR1 KGHSH and CDR2 LQKENI. V lost 5 bases and J 10 bases, leaving 15 bases between the germline ends. In nucleotides, the CDR3 is TGTGCCAGCTCATCCGGGACGGGACCGTCACCCCTCCACTTT. This sequence encodes CASSSGTGPSPLHF.

The V and J genes are TRBV6-5 and TRBJ1-5; D ambiguous. The V gene's germline CDR1 is MNHEY and CDR2 SVGAGI. Trimming left V 4 bases short and J 5 bases short, with 9 bases between. CDR3 length equals 13 residues. The CDR3 nucleotides read TGTGCCAGCAGTTTTAGGAGGGATCAGCCCCAGCATTTT. Translated: CASSFRRDQPQHF.

The chain uses TRBV4-3 and TRBJ1-6; TRBD1 might be the D (5 bases). V gave up 2 bases and J gave up 9 bases, with 20 bases separating them. The CDR3 consists of 17 residues. CDR1 is LGHNA, CDR2 YSLEER, per germline. Here the CDR3 DNA reads TGCGCCAGCAGCCAACGATCCGGGACGGGGGGAGGTTCACCCCTCCACTTT. It encodes CASSQRSGTGGGSPLHF.

The CDR3: CASSRTDRAEGYTF. The CDR3 nucleotides are TGCGCCAGCAGCCGGACGGACAGGGCGGAAGGCTACACCTTC. The chain employs TRBV4-3 and TRBJ1-2, with 8 bases fitting TRBD1. The CDR3 is 14 residues long. With V trimmed by 4 bases and J by 8 bases, 9 bases remained unmatched. The germline gives CDR1 LGHNA, CDR2 YSLEER.

This rearrangement joins TRBV6-5 to TRBJ1-6, with TRBD1 as a possible D gene (5 bases). This CDR3 comprises 16 residues. The V gene lost 2 bases and the J gene lost 3 bases, with 11 bases spanning the gap. CDR1 MNHEY and CDR2 SVGAGI come from the germline V gene. CDR3 DNA: TGTGCCAGCAGTTACGAGGGGACGGTCTATAATTCACCCCTCCACTTT. This gives the protein CASSYEGTVYNSPLHF.

This clone was seen a few times. This rearrangement joins TRBV7-7 to TRBJ1-5, with 7 nucleotides matching TRBD1. CDR3 size: 17 residues. V was pared by 1 base and J by 1 base, with 7 bases of the junction left unmatched. Per germline, CDR1 SSHAT and CDR2 FNYEAQ (reference sequence). CDR3: CASSLDAGQASNQPQHF. Here the CDR3 DNA reads TGTGCCAGCAGCTTAGATGCTGGACAGGCGAGCAATCAGCCCCAGCATTTT.

The rearrangement uses TRBV16 and TRBJ2-7; tentatively, D is TRBD1 (5 bases). V shed 5 bases and J shed 3 bases, with 14 bases lying between them. From germline, CDR1 is KGHSY and CDR2 FQNENV. The CDR3 length is 14 residues. The CDR3 is CASSKGRSIYEQYF. The CDR3 DNA is TGTGCCAGCAGCAAGGGGCGGAGCATCTACGAGCAGTACTTC.

This chain links TRBV28 with TRBJ2-7; D perhaps matches TRBD2 (6 bases). V gave up 5 bases and J gave up 8 bases, with 19 bases separating them. Germline V gives CDR1 MDHEN, CDR2 SYDVKM. The CDR3 runs 14 residues. The CDR3 reads CASSLGAGPGKQYF. The CDR3 DNA reads TGTGCCAGCAGTCTAGGGGCGGGGCCGGGGAAGCAGTACTTC.

The chain employs TRBV19 and TRBJ2-2; 9 bases are shared with TRBD2. V was pared by 9 bases and J by 0 bases, with 11 bases of the junction left unmatched. Germline V gene lookup returns CDR1 LNHDA and CDR2 SQIVND (reference sequence). There are 17 residues in the CDR3. CDR3 nucleotide sequence: TGTGCCAGCGTGGCGGAGCGGGGGGACCCGAACACCGGGGAGCTGTTTTTT. This encodes CASVAERGDPNTGELFF.

The chain carries TRBV11-2 and TRBJ2-7; D remains ambiguous. This CDR3 has 13 amino acids. Germline V gene lookup returns CDR1 SGHAT and CDR2 FQNNGV. Trimming removed 0 bases at V and 5 bases at J, with 8 bases between. The CDR3 coding sequence is TGTGCCAGCAGCTTAGAGGCATCCCACGAGCAGTACTTC. This sequence encodes CASSLEASHEQYF.

The chain uses TRBV2 and TRBJ2-3, with 10 bases matching TRBD2. Germline V lookup: CDR1 SNHLY, CDR2 FYNNEI. Trimming cost V 6 bases and J 1 base; bases outside gene matches: 4. The CDR3 loop spans 15 amino acids. CDR3 in amino acids: CASRRGTSGTDTQYF. In DNA, the CDR3 is TGTGCCAGCAGACGAGGGACTAGCGGCACAGATACGCAGTATTTT.

This chain joins TRBV19 and TRBJ2-3; D remains unclear. The CDR3 runs to 13 residues. The ends were cut back, 7 bases at V and 3 bases at J, with 11 bases in the middle. The germline V gene encodes CDR1 LNHDA and CDR2 SQIVND (reference sequence). For the CDR3, the DNA is TGTGCCAGTAACCCAACTGGAACAGATACGCAGTATTTT. Translated: CASNPTGTDTQYF.

This rearrangement joins TRBV4-1 to TRBJ2-7; D may be TRBD2 (6 bases). Germline CDR1 and CDR2: MGHRA and YSYEKL. Between the trimmed V and J ends, which lost 4 bases and 1 base, there was a span of 14 bases. This CDR3 region has 15 residues. The CDR3 spells CASSRGTGSSYEQYF. The DNA for the CDR3 is TGCGCCAGCAGCCGCGGGACGGGTAGTTCCTACGAGCAGTACTTC.

Notes on this clone: The sample carries other DNA sequences with the same CDR3. The V gene is TRBV9, the J gene TRBJ1-2; D is unclear. Trimming removed 0 bases at V and 3 bases at J, with 6 bases between. This CDR3 region has 13 residues. Germline CDR1 reads SGDLS; CDR2 reads YYNGEE. The DNA of the CDR3 is TGTGCCAGCAGCGTAGACCGAGACTATGGCTACACCTTC. Its translation: CASSVDRDYGYTF.

The rearrangement uses TRBV5-5 and TRBJ2-3, with D possibly being TRBD2 (7 bases). V lost 4 bases to trimming and J lost 3 bases, with 21 bases between them. Germline V gene sequence: CDR1 SGHKS, CDR2 YYEKEE (reference sequence). The CDR3 consists of 17 residues. As DNA, the CDR3 is TGTGCCAGCAGCCGCCGGGGGGCGGACTACCTAACAGATACGCAGTATTTT. Its translation: CASSRRGADYLTDTQYF.

The chain has TRBV6-5 and TRBJ2-2; TRBD1 is a possible D gene (6 bases). Germline CDR1 reads MNHEY; CDR2 reads SVGAGI. The V end lost 0 bases, the J end lost 4 bases, and 12 bases lay between the germline ends. The CDR3 is 16 residues long. The DNA for the CDR3 is TGTGCCAGCAGTTACTCGCTGGGGGCCGTCACCGGGGAGCTGTTTTTT. Translating gives CASSYSLGAVTGELFF.

The gene calls are TRBV5-6 and TRBJ1-2; no definite D call. Per germline, CDR1 SGHDT and CDR2 YYEEEE. The CDR3 extends over 14 amino acids. Trimming took off 4 bases at V and 4 bases at J, with 14 bases between the two ends. The CDR3 bases are TGTGCCAGCAGCCTACACGTGACTCCCTATGGCTACACCTTC. Residues: CASSLHVTPYGYTF.